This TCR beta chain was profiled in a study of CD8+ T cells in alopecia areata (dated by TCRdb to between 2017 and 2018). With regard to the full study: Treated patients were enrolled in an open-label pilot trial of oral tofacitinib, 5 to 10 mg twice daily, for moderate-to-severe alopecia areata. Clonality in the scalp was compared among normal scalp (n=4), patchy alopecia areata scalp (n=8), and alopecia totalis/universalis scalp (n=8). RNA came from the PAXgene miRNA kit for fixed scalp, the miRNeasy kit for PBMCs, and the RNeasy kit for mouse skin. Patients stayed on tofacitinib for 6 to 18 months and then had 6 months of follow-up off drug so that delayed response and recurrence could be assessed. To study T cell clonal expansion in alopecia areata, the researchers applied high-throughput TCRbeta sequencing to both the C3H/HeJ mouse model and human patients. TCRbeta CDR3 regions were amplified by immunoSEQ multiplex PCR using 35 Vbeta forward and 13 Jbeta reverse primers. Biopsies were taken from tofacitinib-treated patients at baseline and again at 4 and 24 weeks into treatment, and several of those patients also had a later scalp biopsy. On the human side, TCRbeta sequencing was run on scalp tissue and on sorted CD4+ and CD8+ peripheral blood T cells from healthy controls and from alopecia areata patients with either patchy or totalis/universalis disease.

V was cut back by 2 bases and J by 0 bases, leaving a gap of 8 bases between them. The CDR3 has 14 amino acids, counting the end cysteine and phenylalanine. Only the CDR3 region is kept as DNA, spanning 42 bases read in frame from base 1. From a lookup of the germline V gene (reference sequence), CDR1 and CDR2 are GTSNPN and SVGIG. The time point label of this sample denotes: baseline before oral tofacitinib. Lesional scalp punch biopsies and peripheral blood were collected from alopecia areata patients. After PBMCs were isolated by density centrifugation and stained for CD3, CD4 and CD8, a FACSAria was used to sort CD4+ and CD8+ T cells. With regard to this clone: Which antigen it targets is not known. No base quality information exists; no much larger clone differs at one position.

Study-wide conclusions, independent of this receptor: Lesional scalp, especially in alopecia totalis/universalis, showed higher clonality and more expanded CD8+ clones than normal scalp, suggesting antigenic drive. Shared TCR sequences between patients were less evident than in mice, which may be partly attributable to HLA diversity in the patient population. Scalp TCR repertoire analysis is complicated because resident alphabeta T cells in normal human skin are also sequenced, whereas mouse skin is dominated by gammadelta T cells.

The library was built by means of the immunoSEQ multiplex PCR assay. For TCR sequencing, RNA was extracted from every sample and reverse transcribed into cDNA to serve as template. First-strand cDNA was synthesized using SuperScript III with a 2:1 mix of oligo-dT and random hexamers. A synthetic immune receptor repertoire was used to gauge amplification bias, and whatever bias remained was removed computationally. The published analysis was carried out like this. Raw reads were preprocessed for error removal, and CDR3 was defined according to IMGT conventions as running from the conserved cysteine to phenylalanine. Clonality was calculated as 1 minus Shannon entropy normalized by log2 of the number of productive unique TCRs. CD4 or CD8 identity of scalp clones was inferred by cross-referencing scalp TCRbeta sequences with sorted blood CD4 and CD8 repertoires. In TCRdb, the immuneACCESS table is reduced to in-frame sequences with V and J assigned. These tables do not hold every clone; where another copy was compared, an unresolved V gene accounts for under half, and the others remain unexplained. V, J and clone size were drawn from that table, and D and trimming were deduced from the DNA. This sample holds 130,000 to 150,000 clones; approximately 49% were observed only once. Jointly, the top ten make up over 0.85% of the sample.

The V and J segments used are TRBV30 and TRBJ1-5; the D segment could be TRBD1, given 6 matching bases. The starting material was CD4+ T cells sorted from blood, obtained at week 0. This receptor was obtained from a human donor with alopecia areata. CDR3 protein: CAWSTGSSNQPQHF. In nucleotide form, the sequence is TGTGCCTGGAGTACAGGGAGTAGCAATCAGCCCCAGCATTTT.